This T cell receptor beta chain stems from a study of molecular identifiers for immune sequencing clone quantification. General study points: Clones that had above 20 RNA copies took up over 99% of effector molecules but under 1% in naive cells.

V lost 8 bases and J lost 1, with 14 bases in between. Germline lookup yields CDR1 MRHNA and CDR2 SNTAGT. The CDR3 covers 15 residues. One entry per CDR3 protein results from TCRdb running MiXCR on the PCR reads. This sample has about 630,000 distinct CDR3 sequences; less than 30% occur once, and the top ten carry 0.6% to 0.9%. This clonotype turned up a few times. The antigen is undetermined. Libraries of naive CD8 T cells were made from approximately 20,000 to 1,000,000 sorted cells. They used 10%, 30% or 50% RNA. Naive CD8 T cell sorting was performed on the CD8+CD4-CCR7+CD45RA+ phenotype. V usage is TRBV6-4 and J usage is TRBJ2-2; D remains ambiguous. The origin of this receptor is a human donor in good health. Some libraries in this study had Jurkat cell RNA spiked in. The sample taken for sequencing was naive CD8+ T cells from blood, with Jurkat cell RNA spiked in. Regarding subset: FACS-sorted CD8+CD4-CCR7+CD45RA+ naive T cells. The CDR3 sequence is CASAELGMNTGELFF. Here the CDR3 DNA reads TGTGCCAGCGCTGAGTTGGGGATGAACACCGGGGAGCTGTTTTTT.